Listed here is a single T cell receptor beta chain. These data originate in a study of blood T cells in healthy people across ages. For the second PCR, which ran for about 6 to 12 cycles, a sample-barcoded 5' primer and a J-beta primer mix were used. MiXCR, run by TCRdb on the 5' RACE reads, gives a single entry per CDR3 protein. The sample yields more than 800,000 distinct CDR3 sequences, 45% seen once. The V gene's germline CDR1 is KGHDR and CDR2 SFDVKD. V dropped 9 bases and J dropped 7 bases, with 29 bases sitting between them. This CDR3 has 17 residues. This sequence joins TRBV24-1 and TRBJ2-5, with D possibly TRBD1 on 7 matching bases. The sequenced sample consisted of blood. The sequence was collected from a woman in her fifties or sixties in good health. Here the CDR3 reads CATCLNPGGRRLGTQYF. The CDR3 nucleotides are TGTGCCACCTGCCTAAATCCAGGGGGGCGTAGGTTAGGGACCCAGTACTTC.